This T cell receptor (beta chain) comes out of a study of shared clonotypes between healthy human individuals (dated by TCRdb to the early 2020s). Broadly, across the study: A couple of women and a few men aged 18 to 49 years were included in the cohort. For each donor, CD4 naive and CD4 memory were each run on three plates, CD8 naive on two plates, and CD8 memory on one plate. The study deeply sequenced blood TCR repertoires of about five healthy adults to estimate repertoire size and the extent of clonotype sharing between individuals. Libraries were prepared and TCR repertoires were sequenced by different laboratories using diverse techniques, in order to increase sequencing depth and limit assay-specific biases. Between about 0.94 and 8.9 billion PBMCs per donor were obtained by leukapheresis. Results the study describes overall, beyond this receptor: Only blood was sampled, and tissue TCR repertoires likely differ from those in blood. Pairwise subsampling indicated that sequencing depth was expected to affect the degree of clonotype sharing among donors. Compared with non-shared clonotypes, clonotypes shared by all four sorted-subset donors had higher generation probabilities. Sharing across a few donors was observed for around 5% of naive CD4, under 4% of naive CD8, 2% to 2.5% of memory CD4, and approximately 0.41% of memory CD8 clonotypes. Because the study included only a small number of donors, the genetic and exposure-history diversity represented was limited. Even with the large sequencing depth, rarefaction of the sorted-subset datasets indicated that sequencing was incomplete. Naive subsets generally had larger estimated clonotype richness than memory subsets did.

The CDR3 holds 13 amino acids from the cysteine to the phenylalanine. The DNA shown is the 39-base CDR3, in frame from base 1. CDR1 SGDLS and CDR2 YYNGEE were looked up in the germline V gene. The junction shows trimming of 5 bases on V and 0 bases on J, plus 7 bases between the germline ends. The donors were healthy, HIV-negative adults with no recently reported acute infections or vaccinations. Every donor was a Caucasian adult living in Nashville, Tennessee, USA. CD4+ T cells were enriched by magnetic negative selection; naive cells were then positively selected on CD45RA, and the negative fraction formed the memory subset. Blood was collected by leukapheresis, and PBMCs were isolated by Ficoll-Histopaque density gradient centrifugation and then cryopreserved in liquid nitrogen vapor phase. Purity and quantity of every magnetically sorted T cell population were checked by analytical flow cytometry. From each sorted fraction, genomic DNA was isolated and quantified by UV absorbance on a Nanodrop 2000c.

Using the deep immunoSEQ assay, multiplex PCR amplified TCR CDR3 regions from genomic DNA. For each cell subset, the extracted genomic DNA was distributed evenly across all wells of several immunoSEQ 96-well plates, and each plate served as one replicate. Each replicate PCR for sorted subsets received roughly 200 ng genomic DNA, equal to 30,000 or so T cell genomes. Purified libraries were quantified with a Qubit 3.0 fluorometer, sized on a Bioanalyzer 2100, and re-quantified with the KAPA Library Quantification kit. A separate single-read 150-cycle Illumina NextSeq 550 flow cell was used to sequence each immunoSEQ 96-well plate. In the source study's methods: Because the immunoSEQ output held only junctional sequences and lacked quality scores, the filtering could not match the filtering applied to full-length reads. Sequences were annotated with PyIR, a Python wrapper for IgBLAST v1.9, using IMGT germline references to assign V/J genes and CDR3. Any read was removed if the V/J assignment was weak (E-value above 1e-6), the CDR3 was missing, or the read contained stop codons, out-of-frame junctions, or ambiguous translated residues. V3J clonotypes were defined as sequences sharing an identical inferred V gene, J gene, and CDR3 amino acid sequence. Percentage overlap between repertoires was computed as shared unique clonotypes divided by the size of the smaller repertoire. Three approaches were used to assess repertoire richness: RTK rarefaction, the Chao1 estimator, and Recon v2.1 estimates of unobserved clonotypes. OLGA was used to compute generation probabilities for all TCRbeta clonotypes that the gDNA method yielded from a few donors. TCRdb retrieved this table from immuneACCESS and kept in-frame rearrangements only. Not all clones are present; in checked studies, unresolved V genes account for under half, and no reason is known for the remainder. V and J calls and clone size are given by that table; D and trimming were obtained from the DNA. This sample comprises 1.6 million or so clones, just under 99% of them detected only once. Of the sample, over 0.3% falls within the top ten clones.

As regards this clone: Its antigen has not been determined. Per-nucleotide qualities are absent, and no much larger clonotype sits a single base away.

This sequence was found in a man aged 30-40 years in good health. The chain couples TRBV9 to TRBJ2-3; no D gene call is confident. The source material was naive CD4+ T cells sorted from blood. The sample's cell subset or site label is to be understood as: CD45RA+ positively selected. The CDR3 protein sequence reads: CASSEESTDTQYF. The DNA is TGTGCCAGCAGTGAGGAGAGCACAGATACGCAGTATTTT.